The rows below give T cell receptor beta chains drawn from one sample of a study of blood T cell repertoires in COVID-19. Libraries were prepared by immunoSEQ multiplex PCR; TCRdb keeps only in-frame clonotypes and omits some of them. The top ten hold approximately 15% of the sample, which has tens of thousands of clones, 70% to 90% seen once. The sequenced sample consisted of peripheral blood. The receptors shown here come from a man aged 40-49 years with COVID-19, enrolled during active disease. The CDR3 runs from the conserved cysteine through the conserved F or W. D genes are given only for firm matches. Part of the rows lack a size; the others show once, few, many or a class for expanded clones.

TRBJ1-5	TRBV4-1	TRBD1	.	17	CASSQGELRGPQPPQHF	TGCGCCAGCAGCCAAGGGGAATTGAGGGGGCCACAACCACCCCAGCATTTT
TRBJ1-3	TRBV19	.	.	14	CASKEQISGNTIYF	TGTGCCAGTAAGGAGCAGATCTCTGGAAACACCATATATTTT
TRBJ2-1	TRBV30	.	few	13	CAWSVPPRFGQFF	TGTGCCTGGAGTGTACCTCCTCGGTTTGGGCAGTTCTTC
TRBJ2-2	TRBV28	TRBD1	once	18	CASSFANFRQGNTGELFF	TGTGCCAGCAGTTTCGCTAATTTCCGACAGGGAAACACCGGGGAGCTGTTTTTT
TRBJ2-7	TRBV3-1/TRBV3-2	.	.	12	CASVSGGSEQYF	TGTGCCAGCGTGTCCGGAGGTTCCGAGCAGTACTTC
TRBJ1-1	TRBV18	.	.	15	CASSPPNRENTEAFF	TGTGCCAGCTCACCACCGAACAGGGAAAACACTGAAGCTTTCTTT
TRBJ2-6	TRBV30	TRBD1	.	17	CAWRAGTGLSGANVLTF	TGTGCCTGGAGGGCCGGGACAGGCCTTTCTGGGGCCAACGTCCTGACTTTC
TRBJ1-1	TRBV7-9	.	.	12	CASSQGQGRAFF	TGTGCCAGCAGTCAAGGCCAGGGGCGAGCTTTCTTT
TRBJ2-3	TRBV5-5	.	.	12	CASSLVGDTQYF	TGTGCCAGCAGCTTGGTCGGAGATACGCAGTATTTT
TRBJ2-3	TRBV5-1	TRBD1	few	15	CASSQGQGARDTQYF	TGCGCCAGCAGCCAAGGACAGGGGGCAAGGGATACGCAGTATTTT
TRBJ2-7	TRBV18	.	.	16	CASSPVQAGASREQYF	TGTGCCAGCTCACCAGTTCAGGCAGGGGCCAGTCGCGAGCAGTACTTC
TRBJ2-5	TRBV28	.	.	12	CASVGQDVAQYF	TGTGCCAGTGTGGGGCAGGACGTGGCCCAGTACTTC
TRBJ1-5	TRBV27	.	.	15	CASKGNTYSNQPQHF	TGTGCCAGCAAGGGGAATACTTATAGCAATCAGCCCCAGCATTTT
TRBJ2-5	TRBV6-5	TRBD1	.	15	CASSPLRGQRETQYF	TGTGCCAGCAGCCCCCTAAGGGGGCAAAGAGAGACCCAGTACTTC
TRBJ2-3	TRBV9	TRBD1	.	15	CASSVLGGWTDTQYF	TGTGCCAGCAGCGTCTTAGGGGGCTGGACAGATACGCAGTATTTT
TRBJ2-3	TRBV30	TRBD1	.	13	CACGTGGEDTQYF	TGTGCCTGCGGGACAGGGGGAGAAGATACGCAGTATTTT
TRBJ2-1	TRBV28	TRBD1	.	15	CASSPEGTGANEQFF	TGTGCCAGCAGCCCAGAGGGGACAGGGGCCAATGAGCAGTTCTTC
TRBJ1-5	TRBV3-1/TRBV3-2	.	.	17	CASSQDPGGRDNQPQHF	TGTGCCAGCAGCCAAGATCCGGGGGGGCGCGACAATCAGCCCCAGCATTTT
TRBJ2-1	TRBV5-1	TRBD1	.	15	CASSSTGDLGNEQFF	TGCGCCAGCAGCTCGACAGGGGATTTAGGCAATGAGCAGTTCTTC
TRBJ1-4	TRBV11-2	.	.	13	CASSPGLGEKLFF	TGTGCCAGCAGCCCAGGGTTGGGAGAAAAACTGTTTTTT
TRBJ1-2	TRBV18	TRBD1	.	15	CASSSSTGALGGYTF	TGTGCCAGCTCCTCTTCGACAGGGGCCCTTGGTGGCTACACCTTC
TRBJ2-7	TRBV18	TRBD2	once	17	CASSPPIPIAGYYEQYF	TGTGCCAGCTCACCGCCAATTCCTATAGCGGGGTACTACGAGCAGTACTTC